This T cell receptor (beta chain) was identified in a study of cytomegalovirus exposure and HLA in healthy donors. Points from the study as a whole: Later on, an analysis showed TCR association rates differing by HLA locus, with DRB1 the most and HLA-C the fewest.

The CDR3 is 17 amino acids. V was cut by 2 bases and J by 0 bases, with 17 bases left in between. Germline values: CDR1 SQVTM, CDR2 ANQGSEA. Of note for this clone: What it binds is unknown.

Use of 60 Vbeta and 13 Jbeta primers characterized the PCR. Libraries were prepared by immunoSEQ multiplex PCR; TCRdb keeps only in-frame clonotypes and omits some of them. This table has 150,000 to 200,000 clones, roughly three quarters appearing once. Material for sequencing was PBMCs. The clonotype originates from a woman aged 50 to 65 in good health and CMV-seronegative. The rearrangement joins TRBV29-1 to TRBJ2-1; perhaps TRBD2 as D (6 bases). The CDR3 spells CSVERRRGRSSYNEQFF. CDR3 nucleotide sequence: TGCAGCGTTGAAAGGAGGAGGGGACGGAGCTCCTACAATGAGCAGTTCTTC.